These T cell receptor beta chains were read from a single sample in a study of T cells in Graves' hyperthyroidism and ophthalmopathy. TCRdb re-analysed the multiplex PCR reads in MiXCR, keeping a single row per CDR3 protein. The sample lists roughly 530,000 distinct CDR3 sequences, over 15% occurring once. Sequencing input: blood. The receptors derive from a woman younger than 35 with Graves' ophthalmopathy. Each CDR3 is given with its conserved first and last residue. A D gene is named only where the DNA matches it firmly. A row's size may be missing; if present it is once, few, many or a size class.

V gene	D gene	J gene	clone size	CDR3 DNA	CDR3 protein
TRBV4-2	TRBD2	TRBJ2-2	few	TGTGCCAGCAGCCACGGGACTAGCGGGGGGGCTACCGGGGAGCTGTTTTTT	CASSHGTSGGATGELFF
TRBV6-1	.	TRBJ1-2	few	TGTGCCAGCAGTGAATTTCGGGACATACTCTATGGCTACACCTTC	CASSEFRDILYGYTF
TRBV12-3/TRBV12-4	TRBD1	TRBJ2-1	few	TGTGCCGGCAGGCTCGACGAGACAGGGTATGGTGAGCAGTTCTTC	CAGRLDETGYGEQFF
TRBV12-5	.	TRBJ2-2	.	TGTGCTAGTGGCCCCGGGGACGGGATCTTCACCGGGGAGCTGTTTTTT	CASGPGDGIFTGELFF
TRBV12-3/TRBV12-4	TRBD2	TRBJ2-3	once	TGTGCCAGCAGTCTTCCAGGGCAGGGACTAGCGGGAGTAAATACGCAGTATTTT	CASSLPGQGLAGVNTQYF
TRBV2	TRBD2	TRBJ2-1	.	TGTGCCAGCAGTCCTAGCGGGGCCCCGGTCAATGAGCAGCTCTTC	CASSPSGAPVNEQLF
TRBV6-1	.	TRBJ1-2	few	TGTGCCAGCATCGGGGATACTGGCTACACCTTC	CASIGDTGYTF
TRBV6-2/TRBV6-3	.	TRBJ2-1	many	TGTGCCAGCAGCAAGGACAGAAAATACAATGAGCAGTTCTTC	CASSKDRKYNEQFF
TRBV7-2	TRBD2	TRBJ2-7	many	TGTGCCAGCAGCTTACAGCGGGAGACCCACGAGCAGTACTTC	CASSLQRETHEQYF
TRBV6-1	TRBD1	TRBJ2-2	few	TGTGCCAGCAGGTTGGGACAGGGGGACCAGGAGCTGTTTTTT	CASRLGQGDQELFF
TRBV7-9	TRBD2	TRBJ2-5	few	TGTGCCAGCAGCCCCTTTACCGCCCTCCTAGCGGGGAAAGAGACCCAGTACTTC	CASSPFTALLAGKETQYF
TRBV20-1	.	TRBJ1-1	.	TGCAGTGCTAGCCGGTCCTTAATAGCTTTCTTT	CSASRSLIAFF
TRBV7-6	.	TRBJ1-2	many	TGTGCCAGCAGCCCCTCAGCTAACTATGGCTACACCTTC	CASSPSANYGYTF
TRBV6-2/TRBV6-3	.	TRBJ2-2	.	TGTGCCAGCAGTTACTCCCCCGCGAGCACCGGGGAGCTGTTTTTT	CASSYSPASTGELFF
TRBV9	.	TRBJ2-1	.	TGTGCCAGCAGCGTAGCTCTTTGGGACACAAGGGTGAATGAGCAGTTCTTC	CASSVALWDTRVNEQFF
TRBV6-1	TRBD2	TRBJ2-7	few	TGTGCCAGCTCTGGTAGCGGGACCTACGAGCAGTACTTC	CASSGSGTYEQYF
TRBV5-1	TRBD2	TRBJ2-5	few	TGCGCCAGCAGCTTGGGTATGACTAGCGAAGAGACCCAGTACTTC	CASSLGMTSEETQYF
TRBV29-1	.	TRBJ1-1	.	TGCAGCGCAAGAAGCGGGGAGAACACTGAAGCTTTCTTT	CSARSGENTEAFF
TRBV5-5	.	TRBJ1-1	few	TGTGCCAGCAGCATGACACCGAACACTGAAGCTTTCTTT	CASSMTPNTEAFF
TRBV3-1	.	TRBJ2-7	few	TGTGCCAGCAGCCAATTCGCAGGAACCTACGAGCAGTACTTC	CASSQFAGTYEQYF
TRBV13	.	TRBJ1-2	.	TGTGCCAGCAGCTTATTATCTGGGAGCAGCTACACCTTC	CASSLLSGSSYTF
TRBV7-8	TRBD1	TRBJ2-5	many	TGTGCCAGCAGCTACCCAAGACAGGGGGGCCAAGAGACCCAGTACTTC	CASSYPRQGGQETQYF